One and the same sample provided the 27 T cell receptor beta chains below, sequenced in a study of PD-L1 blockade in urothelial cancer (dated by TCRdb to 2016 to 2017). The sample's time point label, decoded: pretreatment peripheral blood. The library was prepared using the immunoSEQ multiplex PCR assay. TCRdb stores this immuneACCESS table with in-frame sequences only. Part of the clones is absent; in the studies checked, under half of the shortfall reflects unresolved V genes, and no reason is known for the rest. This sample holds tens of thousands of clones; 80% to 90% were observed only once. Of the sample, more than 5.5% falls within the top ten clones. The source was PBMCs, collected around atezolizumab (anti-PD-L1) treatment. Source of these receptors: a man aged 70-80 years with urothelial cancer.

V is TRBV4-3 and J is TRBJ2-5; tentatively, D is TRBD2 (5 bases). Trimming stripped 1 base from V and 1 base from J, with 10 bases between. The CDR3 is 15 amino acids. CDR1 is LGHNA and CDR2 is YSLEER in the germline V gene. The chain's CDR3 is CASSQGSRGQETQYF. The CDR3 bases are TGCGCCAGCAGCCAAGGTAGTCGGGGCCAAGAGACCCAGTACTTC.

This chain uses TRBV19 with TRBJ2-2; tentative D call: TRBD1 (6 bases). CDR1 LNHDA and CDR2 SQIVND come from the germline V gene (reference sequence). This CDR3 contains 16 residues. Trimming removed 6 bases at V and 2 bases at J, with 16 bases between. The CDR3 loop reads CASSTTGTFNTGELFF. The CDR3 DNA is TGTGCCAGTAGCACCACCGGGACATTCAACACCGGGGAGCTGTTTTTT.

The V gene is TRBV18, the J gene TRBJ2-5, with 8 bases matching TRBD2. CDR1 is KGHSH, CDR2 LQKENI, per germline. The CDR3 has 16 residues. V shed 0 bases and J 4 bases; nucleotides not matched to a gene: 7. CDR3 DNA sequence: TGTGCCAGCTCACCACCCAACGGGGGGGAACGAGAGACCCAGTACTTC. Translated: CASSPPNGGERETQYF.

The J gene is TRBJ2-7, the V gene TRBV21-1; no DNA check was done on the table's D call, TRBD1. TRBV21-1 is marked as a pseudogene. This CDR3 contains 18 residues. The CDR3 is CASSKFDGGTGTDYEQYF. In DNA, the CDR3 is TGTGCCAGCAGCAAATTTGACGGTGGGACAGGGACCGACTACGAGCAGTACTTC.

The sample holds a few counts of this clone. The chain carries TRBV5-1 and TRBJ2-7; maybe TRBD1 (6 bases). Germline lookup yields CDR1 SGHRS and CDR2 YFSETQ. Trimming took 0 bases from V and 2 from J, leaving 15 bases between them. The CDR3 covers 16 residues. CDR3 region: CASSLGSGQTAYEQYF. CDR3 DNA sequence: TGCGCCAGCAGCTTGGGGAGTGGACAGACCGCCTACGAGCAGTACTTC.

This clone was counted a few times. The chain joins TRBV11-3 to TRBJ2-5; D gene uncertain. CDR1 and CDR2 (germline): SGHNT, YENEEA. With 4 bases removed from V and 2 bases from J, the gap between germline ends came to 8 bases. This CDR3 spans 13 amino acids. This chain's CDR3 is CASSSSRQETQYF. The CDR3 DNA reads as TGTGCCAGCAGCTCCAGTCGACAAGAGACCCAGTACTTC.

This clone came up a few times. The chain links TRBV28 to TRBJ1-5; 9 bases match TRBD1. The ends lost 4 bases at V and 1 base at J; junction bases unmatched: 8. This CDR3 comprises 17 residues. The germline gives CDR1 MDHEN, CDR2 SYDVKM. CDR3 protein: CASSSPGQGRSNQPQHF. The CDR3 region has the DNA TGTGCCAGCAGTTCTCCGGGACAGGGAAGGAGCAATCAGCCCCAGCATTTT.

V and J are TRBV29-1 and TRBJ1-2, with D possibly TRBD1 on 5 matching bases. CDR3 length equals 14 residues. V was cut by 1 base and J by 7 bases, with 16 bases left in between. Germline assignment: CDR1 SQVTM and CDR2 ANQGSEA. The CDR3 region has the DNA TGCAGCGTTGAAGGGGGACTCCCTGGGGGTGGCTACACCTTC. This encodes CSVEGGLPGGGYTF.

This rearrangement joins TRBV2 to TRBJ2-3, with 7 bases lining up with TRBD1. The V gene's germline CDR1 is SNHLY and CDR2 FYNNEI. This CDR3 is 12 amino acids long. Trimming removed 7 bases from V and 4 bases from J; junction bases left unmatched: 2. CDR3 residues: CASKQGPDTQYF. CDR3 bases: TGTGCCAGCAAACAGGGGCCAGATACGCAGTATTTT.

V is TRBV18 and J is TRBJ2-3; TRBD2 matches at 11 bases. CDR3 size: 16 residues. The J segment lost 2 bases and the V segment lost 6 bases, leaving 7 bases of the junction unmatched. Germline CDR1 and CDR2: KGHSH and LQKENI. CDR3 in amino acids: CASSREGLAATDTQYF. CDR3 sequence (DNA): TGTGCCAGCTCCCGCGAGGGACTAGCGGCCACAGATACGCAGTATTTT.

The chain carries TRBV7-8 and TRBJ1-1, with D possibly matching TRBD1 (5 bases). The V gene lost 5 bases and the J gene lost 4 bases, with 17 bases spanning the gap. Germline V CDR1 and CDR2: SGHVS, FQNEAQ. There are 15 residues in the CDR3. In DNA, the CDR3 is TGTGCCAGCAGCCCCCTAAACCAGGGAATCACTGAAGCTTTCTTT. Translating it yields CASSPLNQGITEAFF.

This rearrangement joins TRBV7-6 to TRBJ2-5; 13 positions match TRBD2. The CDR3 loop spans 16 amino acids. Germline loops: CDR1 SGHVS, CDR2 FNYEAQ. After removal of 5 bases from V and 4 bases from J, the junction contained 7 bases not matched to a gene. The CDR3 region is CASSMGLAGHLETQYF. The CDR3 coding sequence is TGTGCCAGCAGCATGGGACTAGCGGGGCACTTAGAGACCCAGTACTTC.

The chain links TRBV10-2 to TRBJ2-5, with 8 bases that match TRBD2. Germline lookup yields CDR1 WSHSY and CDR2 SAAADI. The CDR3 is made up of 14 amino acids. V shed 7 bases and J 3 bases; nucleotides not matched to a gene: 7. Here the CDR3 reads CASTQRGGEETQYF. The CDR3, as DNA: TGCGCCAGCACCCAACGGGGGGGGGAAGAGACCCAGTACTTC.

The rearrangement joins TRBV6-1 to TRBJ1-5; D uncertain. V was pared by 8 bases and J by 2 bases, with 13 bases between. The CDR3 has 14 residues. Germline CDR1 MNHNS, CDR2 SASEGT. CDR3 sequence: CASRWVEGNQPQHF. The CDR3 DNA reads TGTGCCAGCCGTTGGGTTGAGGGCAATCAGCCCCAGCATTTT.

In DNA, the CDR3 is TGTGCCAGCAGTGGCGACAGGGGGCTCACCGGGGAGCTGTTTTTT. Protein sequence: CASSGDRGLTGELFF. The chain uses TRBV6-5 and TRBJ2-2; 10 nucleotides agree with TRBD1. The V gene end was trimmed by 5 bases and the J gene end by 4 bases; junction bases not matched to a gene: 4. From germline, CDR1 is MNHEY and CDR2 SVGAGI. The CDR3 length is 15 residues.

The chain joins TRBV6-5 to TRBJ2-3; D perhaps matches TRBD1 (6 bases). CDR3 length: 15 residues. The V end was cut by 6 bases, the J end by 2 bases, with 15 bases between. Germline assignment: CDR1 MNHEY and CDR2 SVGAGI. CDR3 amino acids: CASSPLQGFTDTQYF. The CDR3 DNA reads as TGTGCCAGCAGCCCACTCCAGGGGTTCACAGATACGCAGTATTTT.

The rearrangement uses TRBV5-1 and TRBJ2-7; 8 bases line up with TRBD1. CDR3 length: 15 residues. V shed 0 bases, J shed 4 bases, and the junction held 6 bases outside the gene matches. Per the germline V gene, CDR1 is SGHRS and CDR2 is YFSETQ. The chain's CDR3 is CASSLGGQALYEQYF. The CDR3, as DNA: TGCGCCAGCAGCTTGGGGGGACAGGCACTATACGAGCAGTACTTC.

This clone was seen only a few times. The chain is built from TRBV15 and TRBJ2-7; weak D call: TRBD1 (7 bases). The CDR3 is made up of 16 amino acids. Germline-derived CDR1 and CDR2 are LNHNV and YYDKDF (reference sequence). Trimming took off 1 base at V and 2 bases at J, with 15 bases between the two ends. CDR3 sequence: CATSRGGDSATYEQYF. CDR3 coding DNA: TGTGCCACCAGCAGAGGGGGGGACAGCGCTACCTACGAGCAGTACTTC.

V usage is TRBV7-9 and J usage is TRBJ2-1; tentative D call: TRBD2 (6 bases). CDR3 length equals 15 residues. CDR1 SEHNR and CDR2 FQNEAQ come from the germline V gene (reference sequence). V was clipped by 1 base and J by 8 bases, with 15 bases between them. CDR3 DNA: TGTGCCAGCAGCTTAGAGGAAGAATGGAGGGATGAGCAGTTCTTC. It specifies CASSLEEEWRDEQFF. The full variable domain, its missing parts supplied by reference TRBV7-9 and TRBJ2-1, is DTGVSQNPRHKITKRGQNVTFRCDPISEHNRLYWYRQTLGQGPEFLTYFQNEAQLEKSRLLSDRFSAERPKGSFSTLEIQRTEQGDSAMYLCASSLEEEWRDEQFFGPGTRLTVL.

The CDR3 bases are TGTGCCAGCAGCGTAGGGCCCAATCAGCCCCAGCATTTT. Protein sequence: CASSVGPNQPQHF. The chain couples TRBV9 to TRBJ1-5; D gene uncertain. The V gene lost 0 bases and the J gene lost 3 bases, with 4 bases spanning the gap. This CDR3 has 13 residues. Germline-derived CDR1 and CDR2 are SGDLS and YYNGEE.

This sequence joins TRBV7-2 and TRBJ1-5; tentatively, D is TRBD1 (5 bases). This CDR3 contains 15 residues. Trimming stripped 5 bases from V and 2 bases from J, with 13 bases between. Germline V gene sequence: CDR1 SGHTA, CDR2 FQGNSA. The CDR3 coding sequence is TGTGCCAGCAGCGCCCAGGGAGGGGGCAATCAGCCCCAGCATTTT. It specifies CASSAQGGGNQPQHF.

The chain has TRBV19 and TRBJ1-1; TRBD1 is a possible D gene (6 bases). The CDR3 is made up of 15 amino acids. Trimming took 5 bases from V and 1 from J, leaving 14 bases between them. Germline assignment: CDR1 LNHDA and CDR2 SQIVND (reference sequence). The chain's CDR3 is CASSRGQASNTEAFF. CDR3 nucleotide sequence: TGTGCCAGTAGTCGGGGACAAGCGTCGAACACTGAAGCTTTCTTT.

The chain employs TRBV5-6 and TRBJ2-3; weak D call: TRBD2 (6 bases). V was clipped by 2 bases and J by 3 bases, with 10 bases between them. CDR1 and CDR2 (germline): SGHDT, YYEEEE. The CDR3 spans 14 residues. DNA of the CDR3: TGTGCCAGCAGCTTTCTAGCGCGGACAGATACGCAGTATTTT. This sequence encodes CASSFLARTDTQYF.

The J gene is TRBJ2-1, the V gene TRBV11-2; no clear D. The CDR3 has 14 residues. Germline values: CDR1 SGHAT, CDR2 FQNNGV. V was shortened by 0 bases and J by 4 bases, with 7 bases between the two germline ends. The CDR3 DNA reads TGTGCCAGCAGCTTAGATTCAGGTTACAATGAGCAGTTCTTC. It yields the protein CASSLDSGYNEQFF.

This chain joins TRBV7-2 and TRBJ2-2, with 7 bases identical to TRBD1. The length of the CDR3 is 15 residues. CDR1 and CDR2 from the germline V gene are SGHTA and FQGNSA. The ends lost 7 bases at V and 0 bases at J; junction bases unmatched: 5. CDR3 region: CASKRGQTNTGELFF. The DNA for the CDR3 is TGTGCCAGCAAAAGGGGACAGACGAACACCGGGGAGCTGTTTTTT.

The V and J genes are TRBV6-5 and TRBJ2-7; possibly TRBD1 for D (6 bases). Germline assignment: CDR1 MNHEY and CDR2 SVGAGI. This CDR3 is 14 amino acids long. V was cut by 2 bases and J by 1 base, with 9 bases left in between. In DNA, the CDR3 is TGTGCCAGCAGTTACCACAGGGAATCCTACGAGCAGTACTTC. The encoded protein is CASSYHRESYEQYF.

The chain couples TRBV7-8 to TRBJ1-1; D may be TRBD1 (6 bases). CDR1 is SGHVS and CDR2 is FQNEAQ in the germline V gene. With 7 bases removed from V and 1 base from J, the gap between germline ends came to 10 bases. The CDR3 runs to 13 residues. DNA for the CDR3: TGTGCCAGCACCGGACAGCCGAACACTGAAGCTTTCTTT. Translated, it gives CASTGQPNTEAFF.